This note documents a single T cell receptor (beta chain) sequence. Here immunoSEQ multiplex PCR was the method, and the copy in TCRdb shows in-frame clones only, minus some. Here the sample spans about 150,000 clones, around 84% being singletons. This record belongs to a study of blood T cell repertoires in COVID-19. There are 15 residues in the CDR3. The germline gives CDR1 LGHNA, CDR2 YNFKEQ. Between the trimmed V and J ends, which lost 1 base and 3 bases, there was a span of 9 bases. The sequence came from a woman aged 50 to 60 in a cohort sampled during active or convalescent COVID-19. The sample consisted of peripheral blood. This chain uses TRBV4-2 with TRBJ2-2; D gene ambiguous. CDR3 DNA: TGTGCCAGCAGCCAAGTTCAGGCCGACACCGGGGAGCTGTTTTTT. Its protein is CASSQVQADTGELFF.